This T cell receptor (beta chain) was sequenced during a study of blood T cell repertoires in COVID-19 (dated by TCRdb to 2020 to 2021). About the investigation overall: The collaborator samples originated in the United States, Italy and Spain and spanned the acute and convalescent phases of COVID-19. The material from the prospective study consisted of cDNA or gDNA derived from T cells, B-cell-depleted T cells, or PBMCs. Deeply sampled blood TCRbeta repertoires from subjects exposed to, actively infected with, or recovered from COVID-19 were included in the dataset. The repertoires were made available in a free public database intended to serve as a resource for research on the immune response to SARS-CoV-2. Samples came from the ongoing ImmuneRACE study (first 160 participants) plus 1,254 subjects from 6 global collaborators. The sample metadata nearly always contained a de-identified subject ID, COVID-19 status, age in years and sex. Where HLA class I and class II types were available, the types were taken from metadata supplied by the sample provider, not from assay-based typing.

TCRbeta CDR3 regions were amplified from genomic DNA using the immunoSEQ Assay, a bias-controlled multiplex PCR. The source study handled its data this way. Within the assay, amplification of reference gene primers was used to estimate how many nucleated cells each sample contained. Sequence reads were collapsed and filtered to measure the absolute abundance of every unique TCRbeta CDR3 rearrangement. For each sample, productive Simpson clonality was calculated as the square root of Simpson's diversity index across productive rearrangements. TCRdb took over this immuneACCESS table, retaining in-frame rearrangements with V and J assigned. Such tables are incomplete; in checked studies, under half of the missing clones stem from an unresolved V gene, and the remainder is unexplained. V and J calls and clone size are as listed in that table; D and trimming were resolved from the DNA. Present in this sample are 400,000 to 500,000 clones, more than 75% of which were seen just once. The top ten hold approximately 1.8% of the sample.

In the prospective study, participants were about 18 to 100 years old, resided in about 25 geographic areas of the United States, and were enrolled through a virtual design. In the prospective study, cohorts were assigned on the basis of participant-reported clinical history obtained from a screening survey and a study questionnaire. ImmuneRACE Cohort 3 recovered participants were defined by two consecutive negative NP/OP PCR tests, healthcare professional clearance, or symptom resolution. In the prospective study, mobile phlebotomists collected whole blood, serum and a nasopharyngeal or oropharyngeal swab from each participant. Additional blood draws and questionnaires over an approximately 2-month period could optionally be provided by prospective study participants. Before DNA extraction, blood samples from the prospective study were shipped at room temperature or frozen. Regarding this clone: Its antigen has not been determined. No much larger clone exists at a distance of one base, and base qualities are not known.

Trimming leaves V shorter by 2 bases and J shorter by 5 bases, with the junction holding 7 bases beyond the gene matches. The germline V gene (reference sequence) specifies SGHNT as CDR1 and YYREEE as CDR2. The cysteine opens and the phenylalanine closes a CDR3 of 15 amino acids. Here the CDR3 DNA is all that survives: 45 bases in frame from base 1. Overall study results and their limits: How much clinical and demographic metadata was included differed by source and by participant, and the metadata was provided uncurated.

The sequence is built from TRBV5-4 and TRBJ1-5; 7 bases in the junction line up with TRBD1. The sample comprised PBMCs or T cells enriched from blood (not recorded which). This TCR was recovered from a woman aged 40 to 55 who had recovered from COVID-19. The DNA reads as follows: TGTGCCAGCAGCTTCGGAGGGGGCCGCTATCAGCCCCAGCATTTT. Translated, it reads CASSFGGGRYQPQHF.